What follows are 26 T cell receptor beta chains derived from one specimen sequenced in a study of T cells in Graves' hyperthyroidism and ophthalmopathy. RNA transcripts gave rise to amplified TCR beta CDR3 regions. Initially, a first-round RT-PCR of the TCR CDR3 employed the HTBI primer set. TCRdb used MiXCR to reprocess the multiplex PCR reads, holding one entry per CDR3 protein. The sample shows fewer than 350,000 distinct CDR3 sequences, 13% to 15% of them seen only once. Sequenced: blood. All receptors come from a woman between 45 and 60 years old with Graves' hyperthyroidism that later progressed to Graves' ophthalmopathy.

This clonotype was detected ten times or more. The chain recombines TRBV7-8 with TRBJ1-3, with D possibly matching TRBD1 (6 bases). CDR3 length: 19 residues. The germline V and J ends were trimmed by 0 bases and 0 bases, with 18 bases remaining between them. The germline V gene encodes CDR1 SGHVS and CDR2 FQNEAQ. The CDR3 DNA is TGTGCCAGCAGCTTAGCGGGACACCTGATAGGTTTCTCTGGAAACACCATATATTTT. It codes for CASSLAGHLIGFSGNTIYF.

Remarks on this clonotype: The junction does not match germline at one end; this may be a read error. The V and J genes are TRBV7-9 and TRBJ1-4; TRBD1 agrees at 8 bases. Germline V lookup: CDR1 SEHNR, CDR2 FQNEAQ (reference sequence). This CDR3 is 13 amino acids long. The CDR3 loop reads CPGGTGANEKLFF. CDR3 in DNA: TGCCCTGGAGGGACAGGAGCAAATGAAAAACTGTTTTTT.

The V call is TRBV18, the J call TRBJ2-7; 10 nucleotides agree with TRBD2. The J segment lost 3 bases and the V segment lost 0 bases, leaving 2 bases of the junction unmatched. The CDR3 covers 15 residues. Germline assignment: CDR1 KGHSH and CDR2 LQKENI. CDR3 DNA sequence: TGTGCCAGCTCACCACCGGCTAGCGGGAGCTACGAGCAGTACTTC. Its translation: CASSPPASGSYEQYF.

This clonotype was seen repeatedly, ten times or more. This rearrangement joins TRBV11-2 to TRBJ2-5; TRBD1 matches at 8 bases. V was clipped by 5 bases and J by 4 bases; unmatched bases: 6. Looked up from germline, CDR1 is SGHAT and CDR2 is FQNNGV. The CDR3 is 14 residues long. Written as DNA, the CDR3 is TGTGCCAGCAGCCCGACAGGGGTTGGAGAGACCCAGTACTTC. It encodes CASSPTGVGETQYF.

The V and J genes are TRBV2 and TRBJ1-5; possibly TRBD1 for D (5 bases). Trimming left V 8 bases short and J 4 bases short, with 12 bases between. The CDR3 is 13 residues long. Germline CDR1 is SNHLY and CDR2 is FYNNEI. CDR3 bases: TGTGCCAGCCGGCCTTGGGGGAATCAGCCCCAGCATTTT. This translates into CASRPWGNQPQHF.

This clonotype was picked up a small number of times. The V gene is TRBV6-1, the J gene TRBJ2-7; 14 bases are shared with TRBD2. Germline CDR1 reads MNHNS; CDR2 reads SASEGT. The CDR3 spans 14 residues. V lost 7 bases, J lost 3 bases, and 2 bases stayed unmatched. The CDR3 protein is CASIGTSGSYEQYF. CDR3 in DNA: TGTGCCAGCATTGGGACTAGCGGGAGCTACGAGCAGTACTTC.

Many counts were recorded for this clonotype. The V call is TRBV20-1, the J call TRBJ2-5; 12 bases are shared with TRBD2. The CDR3 spans 16 residues. The V gene's germline CDR1 is DFQATT and CDR2 SNEGSKA (reference sequence). Germline trimming cut 0 bases from V and 1 base from J; bases unmatched to any gene: 3. The CDR3 here is CSAREPSGRGQETQYF. The CDR3, as DNA: TGCAGTGCTAGAGAACCTAGCGGGAGGGGCCAAGAGACCCAGTACTTC.

There are a few counts of this clonotype. The chain combines TRBV19 with TRBJ2-7, with 10 bases matching TRBD2. The V gene's germline CDR1 is LNHDA and CDR2 SQIVND (reference sequence). CDR3 length equals 15 residues. V lost 5 bases to trimming and J lost 9 bases; unmatched junction nucleotides: 13. The CDR3 loop reads CASSSGTSEDEGQYF. CDR3 DNA: TGTGCCAGTAGTTCCGGGACTAGCGAAGACGAAGGGCAGTACTTC.

This clonotype was counted between two and nine times. This CDR3 is CASSSFPGTKGAGYTF. Written as DNA, the CDR3 is TGCGCCAGCAGCTCATTTCCCGGGACGAAGGGGGCTGGCTACACCTTC. The chain joins TRBV5-1 to TRBJ1-2; 7 positions match TRBD1. With 3 bases clipped from V and 7 bases from J, the junction kept 15 bases outside the gene matches. The CDR3 consists of 16 residues. CDR1 SGHRS and CDR2 YFSETQ come from the germline V gene.

This clonotype was detected ten times or more. This sequence joins TRBV20-1 and TRBJ2-1; 10 nucleotides agree with TRBD2. This CDR3 spans 17 amino acids. V trimming: 0 bases; J trimming: 3 bases; junction bases outside the gene matches: 8. Germline CDR1 is DFQATT and CDR2 is SNEGSKA (reference sequence). CDR3 sequence (DNA): TGCAGTGCTAGAGATCTCAGAACTAGCGGGATCTACAATGAGCAGTTCTTC. Translating it yields CSARDLRTSGIYNEQFF.

In regard to this clonotype: Since a much larger clone is just one base distant, this may be a read error. The chain joins TRBV11-2 to TRBJ2-1; D perhaps matches TRBD1 (7 bases). CDR3 size: 12 residues. Per the germline V gene, CDR1 is SGHAT and CDR2 is FQNNGV. CDR3 region: CTSSSQGGRQFF. The CDR3 DNA reads as TGTACCAGCAGCTCCCAGGGGGGTCGGCAGTTCTTC.

In its sample, this clonotype was seen many times. The genes are TRBV9 and TRBJ1-5; D is unresolved. Trimming stripped 4 bases from V and 8 bases from J, with 19 bases between. Germline CDR1 SGDLS, CDR2 YYNGEE. The length of the CDR3 is 15 residues. CDR3 residues: CASSPSGLSVEPQHF. DNA for the CDR3: TGTGCCAGCAGCCCCTCGGGCCTAAGCGTTGAGCCCCAGCATTTT. Together with reference TRBV9 and TRBJ1-5, the CDR3 gives the full variable domain: DSGVTQTPKHLITATGQRVTLRCSPRSGDLSVYWYQQSLDQGLQFLIQYYNGEERAKGNILERFSAQQFPDLHSELNLSSLELGDSALYFCASSPSGLSVEPQHFGDGTRLSIL.

Many counts were recorded for this clonotype. The chain couples TRBV30 to TRBJ1-2, with TRBD1 matching 8 bases. V shed 5 bases and J 3 bases; nucleotides not matched to a gene: 8. Per the germline V gene, CDR1 is GTSNPN and CDR2 is SVGIG (reference sequence). There are 14 residues in the CDR3. DNA of the CDR3: TGTGCCTGGTCGGACAGGGTTGAGGACTATGGCTACACCTTC. This sequence encodes CAWSDRVEDYGYTF.

This clonotype showed up many times. The V gene is TRBV2, the J gene TRBJ2-1, with 11 bases aligning to TRBD2. The CDR3 loop spans 15 amino acids. The trim removed 7 bases at V and 4 bases at J, leaving 6 bases unmatched. The germline gives CDR1 SNHLY, CDR2 FYNNEI. CDR3 bases: TGTGCCAGCATCCGTGGACTAGCGGGTTACAATGAGCAGTTCTTC. It translates to CASIRGLAGYNEQFF.

J is TRBJ2-2 and V is TRBV20-1, with D unclear. The germline gives CDR1 DFQATT, CDR2 SNEGSKA (reference sequence). V lost 5 bases and J lost 5, with 9 bases in between. CDR3 length: 12 amino acids. The CDR3 loop is CSAYHGTGELFF. DNA for the CDR3: TGCAGTGCTTACCACGGAACCGGGGAGCTGTTTTTT.

In this sample, this clonotype turned up many times. The chain has TRBV3-1 and TRBJ2-5, with D possibly matching TRBD2 (6 bases). The CDR3 spans 14 residues. The V and J ends lost 0 bases and 6 bases respectively, with 11 bases between them. Looked up from germline, CDR1 is LGHDT and CDR2 is YNNKEL (reference sequence). CDR3 residues: CASSQEPGVKTQYF. The CDR3 nucleotides read TGTGCCAGCAGCCAAGAGCCGGGGGTGAAGACCCAGTACTTC.

This clonotype was seen at least ten times. The chain carries TRBV12-3 or TRBV12-4 and TRBJ1-5; D not certain. Trimming stripped 6 bases from V and 9 bases from J, with 21 bases between. This CDR3 has 15 residues. The CDR3 region has the DNA TGTGCCAGCAGCGATCGGGAACAGCCATCCGCGCCCCAGCATTTT. This gives the protein CASSDREQPSAPQHF.

This clonotype was picked up many times. The rearrangement uses TRBV5-1 and TRBJ2-1; TRBD2 aligns across 13 bases. CDR1 and CDR2 from the germline V gene are SGHRS and YFSETQ. The CDR3 runs to 20 residues. V lost 4 bases, J lost 0 bases, and 13 bases stayed unmatched. CDR3 protein: CASSTNLLAGGRGSYNEQFF. CDR3 in DNA: TGCGCCAGCAGCACAAACCTACTAGCGGGAGGGCGAGGCTCCTACAATGAGCAGTTCTTC.

This clonotype has ten or more counts. V is TRBV20-1 and J is TRBJ2-7; 7 nucleotides agree with TRBD1. Looked up from germline, CDR1 is DFQATT and CDR2 is SNEGSKA (reference sequence). V trimming: 6 bases; J trimming: 3 bases; junction bases outside the gene matches: 8. CDR3 size: 13 residues. The CDR3 coding sequence is TGCAGTGCGGCTGGACAGGCGGACTACGAGCAGTACTTC. Translating it yields CSAAGQADYEQYF.

This clonotype was seen repeatedly, ten times or more. The gene calls are TRBV27 and TRBJ1-4; D is uncertain. CDR1 is MNHEY and CDR2 is SMNVEV in the germline V gene (reference sequence). The CDR3 loop spans 13 amino acids. Trimming cost V 4 bases and J 5 bases, with 8 bases left between them. CDR3 nucleotide sequence: TGTGCCAGCAGTTACTACCCCAATGAAAAACTGTTTTTT. Translating it yields CASSYYPNEKLFF.

In its sample, this clonotype was seen a few times. V gene TRBV9 combines with J gene TRBJ1-1; D ambiguous. Trimming removed 2 bases at V and 0 bases at J, with 8 bases between. From germline, CDR1 is SGDLS and CDR2 YYNGEE. The CDR3 has 14 residues. Written as DNA, the CDR3 is TGTGCCAGCAGCGTTGAGAGTATGAACACTGAAGCTTTCTTT. Its translation is CASSVESMNTEAFF.

This clonotype was recorded at least ten times. This rearrangement joins TRBV2 to TRBJ2-3; D tentatively fits TRBD1 or TRBD2 (6 bases each). Germline V gene sequence: CDR1 SNHLY, CDR2 FYNNEI. Trimming left V 7 bases short and J 3 bases short, with 8 bases between. The CDR3 is 12 amino acids. The CDR3 DNA follows: TGTGCCAGCAAGGGGGGAACAGATACGCAGTATTTT. Protein product: CASKGGTDTQYF.

The V and J genes are TRBV7-3 and TRBJ1-1, with D unclear. The CDR3 has 13 residues. CDR1 is SGHTA and CDR2 is FQGTGA in the germline V gene. V lost 4 bases to trimming and J lost 1 base, with 7 bases between them. CDR3 region: CASSSQPNTEAFF. The CDR3 DNA follows: TGTGCCAGCAGCTCCCAGCCGAACACTGAAGCTTTCTTT. The full variable domain, completed using reference TRBV7-3 and TRBJ1-1, is GAGVSQTPSNKVTEKGKYVELRCDPISGHTALYWYRQSLGQGPEFLIYFQGTGAADDSGLPNDRFFAVRPEGSVSTLKIQRTERGDSAVYLCASSSQPNTEAFFGQGTRLTVV.

This clonotype was recorded once. This sequence joins TRBV28 and TRBJ2-7; TRBD1 matches 7 bases. The germline V gene has CDR1 MDHEN and CDR2 SYDVKM. The CDR3 loop spans 14 amino acids. Germline trimming cut 3 bases from V and 0 bases from J; bases unmatched to any gene: 2. CDR3 coding DNA: TGTGCCAGCAGTTTGGGACAGAACTCCTACGAGCAGTACTTC. Translated: CASSLGQNSYEQYF. The full variable domain, with the rest looked up from reference TRBV28 and TRBJ2-7, is DVKVTQSSRYLVKRTGEKVFLECVQDMDHENMFWYRQDPGLGLRLIYFSYDVKMKEKGDIPEGYSVSREKKERFSLILESASTNQTSMYLCASSLGQNSYEQYFGPGTRLTVT.

The chain has TRBV30 and TRBJ1-5; D remains ambiguous. Deletions cut 3 bases from V and 1 base from J, with 10 bases between. There are 14 residues in the CDR3. CDR1 is GTSNPN, CDR2 SVGIG, per germline (reference sequence). The CDR3 sequence: CAWSANPSNQPQHF. The CDR3 coding sequence is TGTGCCTGGAGCGCCAACCCCAGCAATCAGCCCCAGCATTTT.

The table lists this clonotype with many counts. The chain is built from TRBV20-1 and TRBJ2-7, with D hard to call. Trimming stripped 0 bases from V and 5 bases from J, with 11 bases between. Germline V gives CDR1 DFQATT, CDR2 SNEGSKA (reference sequence). The CDR3 is 13 amino acids. The CDR3 here is CSARDPAPDEQYF. CDR3 nucleotides: TGCAGTGCTAGAGATCCCGCGCCCGACGAGCAGTACTTC.